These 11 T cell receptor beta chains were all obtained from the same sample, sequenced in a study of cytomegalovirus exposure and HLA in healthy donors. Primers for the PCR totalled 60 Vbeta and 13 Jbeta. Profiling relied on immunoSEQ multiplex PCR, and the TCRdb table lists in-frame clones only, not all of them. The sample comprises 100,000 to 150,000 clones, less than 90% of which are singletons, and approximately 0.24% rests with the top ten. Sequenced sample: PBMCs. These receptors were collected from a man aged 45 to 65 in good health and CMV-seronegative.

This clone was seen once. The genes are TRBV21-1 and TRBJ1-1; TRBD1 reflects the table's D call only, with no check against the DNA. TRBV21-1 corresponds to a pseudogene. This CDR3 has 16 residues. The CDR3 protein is CASSVRGQGPGVWAFF. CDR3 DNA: TGTGCCAGCAGCGTACGTGGACAGGGCCCAGGGGTGTGGGCTTTCTTT.

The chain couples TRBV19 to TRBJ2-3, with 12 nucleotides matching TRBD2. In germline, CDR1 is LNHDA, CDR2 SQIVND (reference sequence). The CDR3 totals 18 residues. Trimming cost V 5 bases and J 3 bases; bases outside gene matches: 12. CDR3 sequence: CASSALAGGGLGTDTQYF. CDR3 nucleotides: TGTGCCAGTAGTGCTCTAGCGGGGGGGGGCCTAGGGACAGATACGCAGTATTTT.

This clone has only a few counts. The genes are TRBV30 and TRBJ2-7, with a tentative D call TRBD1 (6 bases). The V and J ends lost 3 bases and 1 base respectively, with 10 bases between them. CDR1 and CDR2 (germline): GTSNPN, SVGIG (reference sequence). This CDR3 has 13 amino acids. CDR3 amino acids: CAWRRTVSYEQYF. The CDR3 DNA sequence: TGTGCCTGGAGAAGGACAGTATCCTACGAGCAGTACTTC. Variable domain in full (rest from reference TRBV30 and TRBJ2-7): SQTIHQWPATLVQPVGSPLSLECTVEGTSNPNLYWYRQAAGRGLQLLFYSVGIGQISSEVPQNLSASRPQDRQFILSSKKLLLSDSGFYLCAWRRTVSYEQYFGPGTRLTVT.

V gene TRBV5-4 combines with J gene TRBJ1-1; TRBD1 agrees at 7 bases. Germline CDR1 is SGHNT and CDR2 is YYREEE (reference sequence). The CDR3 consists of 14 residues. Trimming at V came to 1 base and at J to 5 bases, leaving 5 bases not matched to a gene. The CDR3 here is CASSLRQGETEAFF. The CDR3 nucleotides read TGTGCCAGCAGCTTGAGACAGGGAGAGACTGAAGCTTTCTTT.

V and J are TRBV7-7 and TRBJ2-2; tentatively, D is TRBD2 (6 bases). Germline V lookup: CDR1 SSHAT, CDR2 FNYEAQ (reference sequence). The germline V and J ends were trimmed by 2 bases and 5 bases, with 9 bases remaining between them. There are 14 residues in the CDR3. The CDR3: CASSLKGGTGELFF. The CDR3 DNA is TGTGCCAGCAGCTTAAAGGGAGGAACCGGGGAGCTGTTTTTT. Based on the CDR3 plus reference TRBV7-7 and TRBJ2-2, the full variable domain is GAGVSQSPRYKVTKRGQDVTLRCDPISSHATLYWYQQALGQGPEFLTYFNYEAQPDKSGLPSDRFSAERPEGSISTLTIQRTEQRDSAMYRCASSLKGGTGELFFGEGSRLTVL.

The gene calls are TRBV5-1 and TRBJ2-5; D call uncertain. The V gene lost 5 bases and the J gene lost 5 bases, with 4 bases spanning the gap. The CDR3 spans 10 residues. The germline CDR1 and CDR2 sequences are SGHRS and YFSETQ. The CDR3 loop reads CASRSETQYF. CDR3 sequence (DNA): TGCGCCAGCAGGTCGGAGACCCAGTACTTC.

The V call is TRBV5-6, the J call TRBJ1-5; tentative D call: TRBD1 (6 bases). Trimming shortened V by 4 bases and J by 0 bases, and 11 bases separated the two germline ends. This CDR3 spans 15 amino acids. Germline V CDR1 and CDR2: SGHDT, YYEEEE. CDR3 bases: TGTGCCAGCAGCCTGGACAGCTATAGCAATCAGCCCCAGCATTTT. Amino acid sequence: CASSLDSYSNQPQHF.

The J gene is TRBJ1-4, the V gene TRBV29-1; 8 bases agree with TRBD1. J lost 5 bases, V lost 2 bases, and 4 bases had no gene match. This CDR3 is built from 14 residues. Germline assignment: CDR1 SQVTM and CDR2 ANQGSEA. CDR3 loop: CSVERTGTNEKLFF. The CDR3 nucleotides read TGCAGCGTTGAAAGGACAGGGACGAATGAAAAACTGTTTTTT.

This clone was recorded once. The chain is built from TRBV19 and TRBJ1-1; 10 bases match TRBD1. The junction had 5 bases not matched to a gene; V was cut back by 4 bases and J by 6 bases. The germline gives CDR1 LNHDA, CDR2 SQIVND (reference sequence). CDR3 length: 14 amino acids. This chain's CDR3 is CASSRDRGGAEAFF. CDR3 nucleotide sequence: TGTGCCAGTAGTAGGGACAGGGGAGGGGCTGAAGCTTTCTTT.

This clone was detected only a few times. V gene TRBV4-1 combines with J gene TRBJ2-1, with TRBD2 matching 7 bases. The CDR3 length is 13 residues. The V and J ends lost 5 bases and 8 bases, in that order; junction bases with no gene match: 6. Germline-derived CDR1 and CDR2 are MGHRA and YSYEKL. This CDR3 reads CASSSIGRDEQFF. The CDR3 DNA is TGCGCCAGCAGCAGCATAGGGAGGGATGAGCAGTTCTTC.

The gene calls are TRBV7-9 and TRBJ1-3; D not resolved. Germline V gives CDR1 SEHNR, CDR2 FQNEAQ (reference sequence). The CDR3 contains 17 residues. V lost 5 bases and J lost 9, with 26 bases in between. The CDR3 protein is CASSRRGSRSFFGTIYF. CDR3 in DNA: TGTGCCAGCAGCCGCCGGGGTTCGCGTTCTTTTTTCGGCACCATATATTTT.